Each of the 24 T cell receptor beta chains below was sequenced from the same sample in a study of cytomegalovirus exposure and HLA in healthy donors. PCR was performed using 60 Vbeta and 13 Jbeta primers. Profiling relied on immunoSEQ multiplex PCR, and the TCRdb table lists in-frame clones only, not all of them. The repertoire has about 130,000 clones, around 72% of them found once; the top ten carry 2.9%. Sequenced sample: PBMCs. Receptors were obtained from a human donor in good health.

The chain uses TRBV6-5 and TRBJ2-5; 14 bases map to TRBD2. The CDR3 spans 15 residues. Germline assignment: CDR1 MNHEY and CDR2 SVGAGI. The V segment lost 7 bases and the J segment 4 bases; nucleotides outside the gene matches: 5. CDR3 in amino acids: CASTLGTSGRETQYF. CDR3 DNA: TGTGCCAGCACCCTGGGGACTAGCGGGAGAGAGACCCAGTACTTC.

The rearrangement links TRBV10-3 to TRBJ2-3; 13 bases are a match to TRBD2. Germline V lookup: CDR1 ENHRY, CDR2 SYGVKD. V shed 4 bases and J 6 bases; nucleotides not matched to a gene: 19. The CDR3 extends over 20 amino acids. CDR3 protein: CAISATSVLGTSGVGDTQYF. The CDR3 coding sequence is TGTGCCATCAGTGCCACTTCCGTATTGGGGACTAGCGGGGTTGGGGATACGCAGTATTTT.

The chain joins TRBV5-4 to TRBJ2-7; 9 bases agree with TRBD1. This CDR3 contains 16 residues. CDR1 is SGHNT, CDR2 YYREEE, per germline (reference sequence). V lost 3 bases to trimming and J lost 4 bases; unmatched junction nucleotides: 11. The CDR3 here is CASSSPTLGQGYEQYF. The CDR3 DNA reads TGTGCCAGCAGCTCCCCCACCCTTGGACAGGGGTACGAGCAGTACTTC.

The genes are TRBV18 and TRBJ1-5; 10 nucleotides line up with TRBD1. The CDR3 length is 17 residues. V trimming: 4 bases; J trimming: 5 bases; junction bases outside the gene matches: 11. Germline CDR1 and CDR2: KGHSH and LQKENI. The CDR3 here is CASSLAPGTGEDQPQHF. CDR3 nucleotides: TGTGCCAGCTCACTAGCGCCTGGGACAGGGGAAGATCAGCCCCAGCATTTT.

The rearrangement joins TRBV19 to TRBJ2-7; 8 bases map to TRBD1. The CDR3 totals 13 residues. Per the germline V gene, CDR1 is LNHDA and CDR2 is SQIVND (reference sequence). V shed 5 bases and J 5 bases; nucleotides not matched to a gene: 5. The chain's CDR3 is CASSYSGGNEQYF. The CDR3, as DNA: TGTGCCAGTAGTTATTCAGGGGGCAACGAGCAGTACTTC. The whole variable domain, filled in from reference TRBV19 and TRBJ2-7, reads DGGITQSPKYLFRKEGQNVTLSCEQNLNHDAMYWYRQDPGQGLRLIYYSQIVNDFQKGDIAEGYSVSREKKESFPLTVTSAQKNPTAFYLCASSYSGGNEQYFGPGTRLTVT.

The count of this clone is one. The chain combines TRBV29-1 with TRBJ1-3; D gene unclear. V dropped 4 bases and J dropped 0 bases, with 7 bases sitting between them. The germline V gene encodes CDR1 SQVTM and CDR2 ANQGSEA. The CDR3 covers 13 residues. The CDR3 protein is CSVVRSSGNTIYF. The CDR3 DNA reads TGCAGCGTTGTTAGGAGCTCTGGAAACACCATATATTTT.

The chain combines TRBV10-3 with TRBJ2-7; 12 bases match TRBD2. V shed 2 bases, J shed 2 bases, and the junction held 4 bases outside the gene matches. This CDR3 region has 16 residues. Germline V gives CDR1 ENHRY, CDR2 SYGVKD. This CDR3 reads CAISEGLAGPTYEQYF. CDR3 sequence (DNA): TGTGCCATCAGTGAGGGACTAGCGGGACCTACCTACGAGCAGTACTTC.

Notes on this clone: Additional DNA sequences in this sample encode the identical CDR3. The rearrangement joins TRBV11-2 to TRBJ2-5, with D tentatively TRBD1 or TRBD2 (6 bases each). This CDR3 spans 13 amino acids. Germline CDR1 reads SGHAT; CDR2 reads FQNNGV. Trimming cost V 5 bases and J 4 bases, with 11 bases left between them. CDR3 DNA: TGTGCCAGCAGCCTAGGGGGGCGAGAGACCCAGTACTTC. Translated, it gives CASSLGGRETQYF.

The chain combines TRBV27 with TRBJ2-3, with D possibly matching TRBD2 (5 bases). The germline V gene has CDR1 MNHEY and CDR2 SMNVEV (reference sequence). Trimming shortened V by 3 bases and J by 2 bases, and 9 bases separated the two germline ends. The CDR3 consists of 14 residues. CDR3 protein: CASSFSGPTDTQYF. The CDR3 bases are TGTGCCAGCAGTTTCAGCGGCCCCACAGATACGCAGTATTTT.

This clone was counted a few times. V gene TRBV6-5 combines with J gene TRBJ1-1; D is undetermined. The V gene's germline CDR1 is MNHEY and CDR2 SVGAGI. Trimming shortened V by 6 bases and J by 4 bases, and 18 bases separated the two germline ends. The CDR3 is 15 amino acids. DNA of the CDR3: TGTGCCAGCAGCCCATCGCCCCCAGATACCACTGAAGCTTTCTTT. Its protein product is CASSPSPPDTTEAFF.

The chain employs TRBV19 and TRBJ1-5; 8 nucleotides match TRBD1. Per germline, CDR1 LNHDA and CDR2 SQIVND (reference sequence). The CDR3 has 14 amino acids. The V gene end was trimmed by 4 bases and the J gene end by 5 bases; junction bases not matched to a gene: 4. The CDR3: CASSTRDRYQPQHF. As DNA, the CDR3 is TGTGCCAGTAGTACCCGGGACAGGTATCAGCCCCAGCATTTT.

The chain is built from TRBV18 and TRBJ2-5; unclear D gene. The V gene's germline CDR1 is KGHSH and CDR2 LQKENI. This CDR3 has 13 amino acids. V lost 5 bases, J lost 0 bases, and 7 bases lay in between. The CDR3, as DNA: TGTGCCAGCTCAAGACAAAACCAAGAGACCCAGTACTTC. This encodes CASSRQNQETQYF.

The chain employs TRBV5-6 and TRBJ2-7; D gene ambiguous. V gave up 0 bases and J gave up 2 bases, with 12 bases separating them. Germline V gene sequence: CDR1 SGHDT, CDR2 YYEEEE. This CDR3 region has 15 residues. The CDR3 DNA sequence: TGTGCCAGCAGCTTGGGGCAGGCGATGGCCTACGAGCAGTACTTC. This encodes CASSLGQAMAYEQYF. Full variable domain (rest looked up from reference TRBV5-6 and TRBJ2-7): DAGVTQSPTHLIKTRGQQVTLRCSPKSGHDTVSWYQQALGQGPQFIFQYYEEEERQRGNFPDRFSGHQFPNYSSELNVNALLLGDSALYLCASSLGQAMAYEQYFGPGTRLTVT.

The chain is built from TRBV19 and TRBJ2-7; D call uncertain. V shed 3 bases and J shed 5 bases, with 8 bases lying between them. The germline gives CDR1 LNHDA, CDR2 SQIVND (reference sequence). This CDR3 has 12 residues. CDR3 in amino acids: CASSIGTNEQYF. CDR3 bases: TGTGCCAGTAGTATCGGCACTAACGAGCAGTACTTC.

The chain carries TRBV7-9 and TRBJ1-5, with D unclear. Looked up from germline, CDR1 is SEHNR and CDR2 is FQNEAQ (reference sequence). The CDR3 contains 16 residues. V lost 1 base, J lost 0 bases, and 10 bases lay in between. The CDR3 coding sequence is TGTGCCAGCAGCTTAGTTGGAGGAGATAGCAATCAGCCCCAGCATTTT. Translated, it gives CASSLVGGDSNQPQHF.

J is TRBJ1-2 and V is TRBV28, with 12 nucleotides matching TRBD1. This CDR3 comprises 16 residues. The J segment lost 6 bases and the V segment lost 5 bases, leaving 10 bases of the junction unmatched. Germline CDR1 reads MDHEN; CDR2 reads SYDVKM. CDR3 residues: CASSLPGTGGADGYTF. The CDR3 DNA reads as TGTGCCAGCAGTCTACCCGGGACAGGGGGCGCAGATGGCTACACCTTC.

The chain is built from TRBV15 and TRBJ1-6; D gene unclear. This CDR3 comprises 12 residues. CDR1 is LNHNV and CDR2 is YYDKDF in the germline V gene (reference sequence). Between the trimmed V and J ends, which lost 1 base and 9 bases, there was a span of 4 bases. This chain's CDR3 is CATSRASSPLHF. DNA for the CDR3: TGTGCCACCAGCAGAGCGTCTTCACCCCTCCACTTT. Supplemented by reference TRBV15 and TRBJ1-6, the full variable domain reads DAMVIQNPRYQVTQFGKPVTLSCSQTLNHNVMYWYQQKSSQAPKLLFHYYDKDFNNEADTPDNFQSRRPNTSFCFLDIRSPGLGDTAMYLCATSRASSPLHFGNGTRLTVT.

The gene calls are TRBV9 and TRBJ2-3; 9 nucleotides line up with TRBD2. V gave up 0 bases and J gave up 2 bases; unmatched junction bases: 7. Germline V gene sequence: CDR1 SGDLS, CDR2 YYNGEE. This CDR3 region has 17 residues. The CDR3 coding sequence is TGTGCCAGCAGCGTAGGCTCGGGACTAGCTCCCACAGATACGCAGTATTTT. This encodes CASSVGSGLAPTDTQYF.

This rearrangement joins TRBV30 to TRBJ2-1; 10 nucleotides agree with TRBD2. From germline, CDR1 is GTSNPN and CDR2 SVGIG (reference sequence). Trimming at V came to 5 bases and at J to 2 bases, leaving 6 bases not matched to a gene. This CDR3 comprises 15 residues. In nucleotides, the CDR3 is TGTGCCTGGGCCCTAGCGGGGGCGGCCTACAATGAGCAGTTCTTC. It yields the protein CAWALAGAAYNEQFF.

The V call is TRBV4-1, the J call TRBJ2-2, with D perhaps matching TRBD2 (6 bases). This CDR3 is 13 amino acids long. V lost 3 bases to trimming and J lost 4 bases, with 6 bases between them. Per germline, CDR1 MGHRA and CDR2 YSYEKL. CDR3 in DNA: TGCGCCAGCAGCCACGGGGGCACCGGGGAGCTGTTTTTT. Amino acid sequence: CASSHGGTGELFF.

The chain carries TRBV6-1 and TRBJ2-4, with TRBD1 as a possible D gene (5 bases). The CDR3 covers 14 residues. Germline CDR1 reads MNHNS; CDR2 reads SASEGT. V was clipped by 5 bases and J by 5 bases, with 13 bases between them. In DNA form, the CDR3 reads TGTGCCAGCAGTCCATCGACAGACCAAAACATTCAGTACTTC. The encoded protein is CASSPSTDQNIQYF.

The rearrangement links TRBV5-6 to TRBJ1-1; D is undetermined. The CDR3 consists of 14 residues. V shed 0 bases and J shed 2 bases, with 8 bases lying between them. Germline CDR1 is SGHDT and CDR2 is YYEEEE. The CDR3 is CASSLGAGNTEAFF. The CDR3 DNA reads TGTGCCAGCAGCTTGGGAGCGGGTAACACTGAAGCTTTCTTT.

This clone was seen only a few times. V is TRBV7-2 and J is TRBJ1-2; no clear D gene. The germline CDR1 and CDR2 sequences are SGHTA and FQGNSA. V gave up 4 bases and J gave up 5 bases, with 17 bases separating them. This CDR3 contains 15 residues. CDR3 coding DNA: TGTGCCAGCAGCTATGACCTGGCCGGGGATTATGGCTACACCTTC. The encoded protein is CASSYDLAGDYGYTF.

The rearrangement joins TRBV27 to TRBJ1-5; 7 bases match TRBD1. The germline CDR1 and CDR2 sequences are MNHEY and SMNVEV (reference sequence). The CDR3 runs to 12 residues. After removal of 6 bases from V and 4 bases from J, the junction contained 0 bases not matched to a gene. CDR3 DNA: TGTGCCAGCAGACAGGGGAATCAGCCCCAGCATTTT. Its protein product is CASRQGNQPQHF.